This T cell receptor (beta chain) was sequenced in a study of blood T cells in healthy people across ages. Study observations and caveats: Significant beta diversity loss was already apparent by age roughly 38, declining roughly linearly. Diversity estimates drawn from one million T cells were deemed underestimates. More naive CD4+ cells and higher diversity were found in long-lived than in aged donors.

It was with a sample-barcoded 5' primer and a J-beta primer mix that a second PCR of about 6 to 12 cycles was run. TCRdb re-called the 5' RACE reads with MiXCR, one entry per CDR3 protein. The sample holds about 760,000 distinct CDR3 sequences; more than 50% are singletons and the top ten take under 30%. Concerning this clonotype: Its antigen is unknown.

Trimming pared 5 bases from V and 2 bases from J, leaving 7 bases between. Germline V gene data show CDR1 as SGHNT and CDR2 as YENEEA. The CDR3 length is 12 residues. The rearrangement uses TRBV11-3 and TRBJ2-7, with unresolved D. Sequencing input: blood. This receptor was identified in a middle-aged man in good health. The CDR3 DNA follows: TGTGCCAGCAGCCCCTACGCCTACGAGCAGTACTTC. Its protein product is CASSPYAYEQYF.